Presented here are 5 T cell receptor beta chains from one specimen sequenced in a study of PD-L1 blockade in urothelial cancer. The method was immunoSEQ multiplex PCR; TCRdb's version includes in-frame clones alone and lacks a portion of them. Seen here are about 88,000 clones, 85% to 95% observed once, and the top ten hold over 8.5%. The input for sequencing was PBMCs, taken around atezolizumab (anti-PD-L1) treatment. The receptor source for this set is a man aged 55-75 years with urothelial cancer.

This rearrangement joins TRBV11-2 to TRBJ2-2, with D tentatively TRBD1 (6 bases). V was cut by 4 bases and J by 2 bases, with 8 bases left in between. The CDR3 has 14 amino acids. Germline V gene data show CDR1 as SGHAT and CDR2 as FQNNGV. DNA for the CDR3: TGTGCCAGCAGCTCGGACAGAAACACCGGGGAGCTGTTTTTT. Residues: CASSSDRNTGELFF.

A single count supports this clone. The gene calls are TRBV15 and TRBJ2-7, with D uncertain. The CDR3 runs to 14 residues. The V gene lost 8 bases and the J gene lost 5 bases, with 19 bases spanning the gap. Germline V gene lookup returns CDR1 LNHNV and CDR2 YYDKDF (reference sequence). The CDR3 loop is CATRPGKNHDEQYF. The CDR3 bases are TGTGCCACCCGGCCAGGAAAAAATCATGACGAGCAGTACTTC.

The V call is TRBV6-4, the J call TRBJ1-5, with 8 bases fitting TRBD1. Trimming took 6 bases from V and 6 from J; bases not matched to a gene: 10. Germline CDR1 and CDR2: MRHNA and SNTAGT. The CDR3 is 15 residues long. In DNA, the CDR3 is TGTGCCAGCAGACGGACAGGGCGATTCGTTCAGCCCCAGCATTTT. Residues: CASRRTGRFVQPQHF.

This clone was detected only once. This chain connects TRBV29-1 to TRBJ1-4; no definite D call. The germline V and J ends were trimmed by 7 bases and 4 bases, with 7 bases remaining between them. Germline V CDR1 and CDR2: SQVTM, ANQGSEA. The CDR3 runs 11 residues. CDR3 amino acids: CSAQDNEKLFF. CDR3 DNA sequence: TGCAGCGCCCAGGATAATGAAAAACTGTTTTTT. The full variable domain, its missing parts supplied by reference TRBV29-1 and TRBJ1-4, is SAVISQKPSRDICQRGTSLTIQCQVDSQVTMMFWYRQQPGQSLTLIATANQGSEATYESGFVIDKFPISRPNLTFSTLTVSNMSPEDSSIYLCSAQDNEKLFFGSGTQLSVL.

Only a few counts were recorded for this clone. Written as DNA, the CDR3 is TGTGCCAGTAGTATGGAGGTAGCGGGGGGGCACTACGAGCAGTACTTC. Encoded protein: CASSMEVAGGHYEQYF. This chain joins TRBV19 and TRBJ2-7; TRBD2 aligns across 11 bases. V lost 3 bases to trimming and J lost 3 bases; unmatched junction nucleotides: 7. CDR1 LNHDA and CDR2 SQIVND come from the germline V gene (reference sequence). The CDR3 length is 16 residues.